This TCR beta chain originates from a study of control samples from healthy donors and cancer patients. In germline, CDR1 is SQVTM, CDR2 ANQGSEA. The CDR3 has 15 residues. With 7 bases clipped from V and 4 bases from J, the junction kept 12 bases outside the gene matches. The method was immunoSEQ multiplex PCR; TCRdb's version includes in-frame clones alone and lacks a portion of them. The sample shows around 110,000 clones, roughly 91% of them seen only once. The chain couples TRBV29-1 to TRBJ2-3, with 9 bases aligning to TRBD1. This sequence was found in a woman aged 70-85 years in good health. The source material was blood. The CDR3 is CSARQGGRVPDTQYF. CDR3 bases: TGCAGCGCACGACAGGGGGGGCGGGTGCCAGATACGCAGTATTTT.